This is a list of T cell receptor beta chains from one sample in a study of CD8+ T cells in alopecia areata. Data came from immunoSEQ multiplex PCR; TCRdb stores just in-frame clones and leaves some out. The repertoire holds roughly 130,000 clones, with 50% to 60% as singletons. This sample comprised CD4+ T cells sorted from blood, obtained at week 0. These receptors came from a human donor with alopecia areata. Each CDR3 is given without its conserved first and last residue. D genes are given only for firm matches.

v_call	j_call	cdr3_length	d_call	cdr3_aa
TRBV7-2	TRBJ1-5	11	-	ASSESRNQPQH
TRBV7-9	TRBJ2-3	14	TRBD2	ASSSLPAGLLDTQY
TRBV5-1	TRBJ2-7	12	TRBD1	ASSPPGQGYEQY
TRBV30	TRBJ2-2	14	-	AWSTTGPPVSGELF
TRBV5-4	TRBJ1-1	10	-	ASSFRGTEAF
TRBV5-4	TRBJ2-3	13	TRBD1	ASRWTGVVSDTQY
TRBV5-1	TRBJ1-4	12	TRBD1	ASSPGQGTEKLF
TRBV5-4	TRBJ2-4	13	-	ASSLAGTGLNIQY
TRBV30	TRBJ2-3	13	TRBD2	AWSLQAGWADTQY
TRBV28	TRBJ1-2	11	-	ASTTVPHQGYT
TRBV27	TRBJ1-1	11	-	ASSFTGDTEAF
TRBV28	TRBJ2-1	12	-	ASSLSAGSDNEF
TRBV30	TRBJ1-6	13	-	AWSKRQIYNSPLH
TRBV19	TRBJ2-2	14	TRBD1	ASSKAGTGNTGELF
TRBV4-3	TRBJ2-7	14	TRBD1	ASSQDPSDRGSEQY
TRBV28	TRBJ2-5	11	-	ASSLYRRETQY
TRBV28	TRBJ1-2	11	TRBD1	ASSLIRGLGYT
TRBV30	TRBJ2-1	11	-	AWSVKGTDEQF
TRBV5-1	TRBJ1-4	11	-	ASSEGEDEKLF
TRBV7-9	TRBJ2-7	11	-	ASSLGPGYEQY
TRBV30	TRBJ2-1	9	-	AWRANYGQF
TRBV5-1	TRBJ1-3	15	-	ASSLEPGTRSGNTIY
TRBV7-2	TRBJ2-3	12	TRBD2	ASSSTGGGDTQY
TRBV5-1	TRBJ1-2	13	TRBD1	ASSVPGQGRDGYT
TRBV30	TRBJ1-1	10	-	AWSQVDTEAF
TRBV10-3	TRBJ2-1	12	TRBD2	AISGGGAGNEQF
TRBV7-7	TRBJ2-1	13	-	ASSLAAGPYNEQF
TRBV19	TRBJ2-5	12	-	ASSTRVLQETQY
TRBV19	TRBJ1-1	12	TRBD1	ASSTRDRHLEAF
TRBV5-1	TRBJ2-5	11	-	ASSQTHQETQY
TRBV18	TRBJ2-2	16	TRBD1	ASSLNRPGQELTGELF
TRBV9	TRBJ2-3	12	-	ASSVAGSTDTQY
TRBV5-1	TRBJ2-2	13	-	ASSLVLGDSGELF
TRBV2	TRBJ1-5	11	-	ASRTGVGQPQH
TRBV5-6	TRBJ1-5	14	-	ASSLYVGRRNQPQH
TRBV18	TRBJ1-3	13	-	ASSRTEISGNTIY
TRBV7-9	TRBJ2-3	12	-	ASSFNLGTDTQY